The clone carrying this T cell receptor beta chain has only a few counts. No antigen is known for it. With a J-beta primer mix and a sample-barcoded 5' primer, a second PCR ran roughly 6 to 11 cycles. One entry per CDR3 protein, called by TCRdb with MiXCR from the 5' RACE reads. The sample has nearly 800,000 distinct CDR3 sequences, just under 25% seen once; the top ten hold roughly 3.8%. These data come from a study of blood T cells in healthy people across ages. Donors were healthy Caucasian individuals from Russia aged about 6 to 90. Isolation of PBMCs gave at least 6.5 million cells per sample. The CDR3 runs to 15 residues. Trimming took 0 bases from V and 4 from J, leaving 9 bases between them. Germline CDR1 is SGHTA and CDR2 is FQGNSA. Study-wide results and caveats: Without sorted subsets, naive and antigen-experienced compartments could not be conclusively compared.

The same data also contributed to another study, on T cells of mothers and their children. That source reports: Overlap ran slightly, non-significantly higher for related than unrelated mother-child pairs.

The TCR originated in a boy between 10 and 17 years old in good health. The chain couples TRBV7-2 to TRBJ1-4; D perhaps matches TRBD1 (6 bases). Sequences were obtained from blood. The CDR3: CASSLASGHNEKLFF. The CDR3 DNA reads TGTGCCAGCAGCTTAGCTTCGGGACATAATGAAAAACTGTTTTTT. The full variable domain, completed using reference TRBV7-2 and TRBJ1-4, is GAGVSQSPSNKVTEKGKDVELRCDPISGHTALYWYRQSLGQGLEFLIYFQGNSAPDKSGLPSDRFSAERTGGSVSTLTIQRTQQEDSAVYLCASSLASGHNEKLFFGSGTQLSVL.